The rows below give T cell receptor beta chains drawn from one sample of a study of cytomegalovirus exposure and HLA in healthy donors. Method: immunoSEQ multiplex PCR; TCRdb's copy keeps in-frame clones and lacks some. This table has hundreds of thousands of clones, approximately 90% appearing once. The sample comprised PBMCs. These receptors originate from a woman between 18 and 29 years old in good health and CMV-seronegative. The CDR3 runs from the conserved cysteine through the conserved F or W. The D gene is left open where the match is weak. Some rows have no size entry. The others give once, few or many, or a class for an expanded clone.

V: TRBV28
D: TRBD1
J: TRBJ1-2
size: -
DNA: TGTGCCAGCAGTTCTCCCTCGACAGGGTCAAATGGCTACACCTTC
CDR3: CASSSPSTGSNGYTF

V: TRBV30
D: TRBD2
J: TRBJ2-4
size: -
DNA: TGTGCCTGGAGTGTCCTCAAGACTAGCGGGATTCAGTACTTC
CDR3: CAWSVLKTSGIQYF

V: TRBV29-1
D: -
J: TRBJ2-7
size: -
DNA: TGCAGCGTTGTCCAGGGCTACGAGCAGTACTTC
CDR3: CSVVQGYEQYF

V: TRBV7-2
D: -
J: TRBJ1-6
size: -
DNA: TGTGCCAGCAGCCTGGACAGTAATTCACCCCTCCACTTT
CDR3: CASSLDSNSPLHF

V: TRBV27
D: -
J: TRBJ2-7
size: -
DNA: TGTGCCAGCAGTTTTCTTGCGGGTAAACGCTACGAGCAGTACTTC
CDR3: CASSFLAGKRYEQYF

V: TRBV6-6
D: -
J: TRBJ1-5
size: few
DNA: TGTGCCAGCAGTTACTCGATAACGGTCCAGCCCCAGCATTTT
CDR3: CASSYSITVQPQHF

V: TRBV2
D: -
J: TRBJ2-3
size: -
DNA: TGTGCCAGCAGGGTGGGGCTGGGGTTAGGCACAGATACGCAGTATTTT
CDR3: CASRVGLGLGTDTQYF

V: TRBV27
D: -
J: TRBJ1-1
size: -
DNA: TGTGCCAGCAGCTCGCGGGGGAGCACTGAAGCTTTCTTT
CDR3: CASSSRGSTEAFF

V: TRBV7-2
D: TRBD2
J: TRBJ2-5
size: -
DNA: TGTGCCAGCAGCTCAGGAGGACTAGCGGGGGCAAGAGAGACCCAGTACTTC
CDR3: CASSSGGLAGARETQYF

V: TRBV6-5
D: TRBD1
J: TRBJ2-4
size: -
DNA: TGTGCCAGCAGACTCTACGGACAGGGAAACATTCAGTACTTC
CDR3: CASRLYGQGNIQYF

V: TRBV7-2
D: -
J: TRBJ2-2
size: -
DNA: TGTGCCAGCAGCTTTAAAGGCGTCACCGGGGAGCTGCTTTTT
CDR3: CASSFKGVTGELLF

V: TRBV10-3
D: TRBD1
J: TRBJ1-5
size: -
DNA: TGTGCCATCAGTGAAATACAGGGGGTGGATCAGCCCCAGCATTTT
CDR3: CAISEIQGVDQPQHF

V: TRBV18
D: -
J: TRBJ1-1
size: -
DNA: TGTGCCAGCTCACCACTCGACGGGACACCGAATTTCTTT
CDR3: CASSPLDGTPNFF

V: TRBV7-2
D: -
J: TRBJ1-5
size: once
DNA: TGTGCCAGCAGCTTGGTTTTTCAGCAGCCCCAGCATTTT
CDR3: CASSLVFQQPQHF

V: TRBV7-9
D: TRBD2
J: TRBJ2-1
size: once
DNA: TGTGCCAGCAGCTTTGGCGGACTAGCGGGGGGCTGGCATGAGCAGTTCTTC
CDR3: CASSFGGLAGGWHEQFF

V: TRBV4-2
D: TRBD2
J: TRBJ2-7
size: -
DNA: TGTGCCAGCAGCCAAGAAGGCGGGAGTAGTTCGTACGAGCAGTACTTC
CDR3: CASSQEGGSSSYEQYF

V: TRBV7-3
D: TRBD2
J: TRBJ2-3
size: once
DNA: TGTGCCAGCAGGCCTCTAGCGGGACCCACCGATACGCAGTATTTT
CDR3: CASRPLAGPTDTQYF

V: TRBV29-1
D: -
J: TRBJ2-1
size: -
DNA: TGCAGCGTTGCGACGTCCCAGATCGGGGATGAGCAGTTCTTC
CDR3: CSVATSQIGDEQFF

V: TRBV18
D: -
J: TRBJ2-7
size: -
DNA: TGTGCCAGCTCCCCACAACGGGACGAGCAGTACTTC
CDR3: CASSPQRDEQYF

V: TRBV7-3
D: TRBD1
J: TRBJ1-1
size: -
DNA: TGTGCCAGCAGCTCACAGGGGATGAACACTGAAGCTTTCTTT
CDR3: CASSSQGMNTEAFF

V: TRBV30
D: -
J: TRBJ1-1
size: -
DNA: TGTGCCTCCCACAGGGTTTCAGGGACTGAAGCTTTCTTT
CDR3: CASHRVSGTEAFF

V: TRBV9
D: -
J: TRBJ1-2
size: -
DNA: TGTGCCAGCAGCGCCCAATTAGAGGGAGTGGCTGGCTACACCTTC
CDR3: CASSAQLEGVAGYTF

V: TRBV9
D: -
J: TRBJ2-5
size: few
DNA: TGTGCCAGCAGCGGTTTCGTGGGAGGATGGGGGGAGACCCAGTACTTC
CDR3: CASSGFVGGWGETQYF

V: TRBV27
D: -
J: TRBJ1-2
size: few
DNA: TGTGCCAGCAGTTCGAAGGTGGGGCCCTATGGCTACACCTTC
CDR3: CASSSKVGPYGYTF

V: TRBV5-4
D: -
J: TRBJ1-2
size: -
DNA: TGTGCCAGCAGCTTTTTAGCATCCTATGGCTACACCTTC
CDR3: CASSFLASYGYTF

V: TRBV4-3
D: TRBD1
J: TRBJ2-5
size: once
DNA: TGCGCCAGCAGCCAAGGGACAGGGGTGGAAGAGACCCAGTACTTC
CDR3: CASSQGTGVEETQYF

V: TRBV9
D: -
J: TRBJ2-3
size: -
DNA: TGTGCCAGCAGCGTAGGCGGAGCGGCAGATACGCAGTATTTT
CDR3: CASSVGGAADTQYF